What follows are 5 T cell receptor beta chains derived from one specimen sequenced in a study of T cells expressing NK-cell markers. Using the 5' RACE reads, TCRdb records one entry per CDR3 protein without DNA. The sample has 300,000 to 450,000 distinct CDR3 sequences. Sequenced input: blood T cells: a sorted CD56 or NKG2C T cell subset, CD4+ or CD8+ T cells, or bulk PBMC T cells (not recorded which). The receptors derive from a man aged 18-69 years in good health.

J is TRBJ2-4 and V is TRBV6-5; TCRdb picks TRBD1, but there is no DNA to check that call. The germline CDR1 and CDR2 sequences are MNHEY and SVGAGI. The CDR3 is 17 amino acids. The chain's CDR3 is CASSYSSPGEAKNIQYF.

The gene calls are TRBV6-1 and TRBJ1-4; the D call from TCRdb, TRBD1, cannot be confirmed without DNA. This CDR3 has 14 amino acids. CDR1 is MNHNS and CDR2 is SASEGT in the germline V gene. This CDR3 is CASSDWGYGEKLFF.

The chain joins TRBV5-1 to TRBJ2-3; TCRdb lists TRBD1, though no DNA is available to test this call. There are 15 residues in the CDR3. Germline V gene data show CDR1 as SGHRS and CDR2 as YFSETQ. The CDR3 reads CASSFAGQGTDTQYF.

The chain employs TRBV4-2 and TRBJ1-1; with no DNA, the TCRdb D assignment of TRBD1 cannot be verified. This CDR3 contains 16 residues. Germline V gene lookup returns CDR1 LGHNA and CDR2 YNFKEQ. The chain's CDR3 is CASSQTLGTGGVEAFF.

The chain combines TRBV4-1 with TRBJ1-2. Looked up from germline, CDR1 is MGHRA and CDR2 is YSYEKL. The CDR3 contains 11 residues. CDR3 sequence reads: CASSRRGGYTF.